The next 18 T cell receptor beta chains were all read from a single sample in a study of T cells expressing NK-cell markers. One entry per CDR3 protein, without DNA, is what TCRdb gives after re-calling the 5' RACE reads. The sample table sets out about 390,000 distinct CDR3 sequences. The sample consisted of blood T cells: a sorted CD56 or NKG2C T cell subset, CD4+ or CD8+ T cells, or bulk PBMC T cells (not recorded which). These receptors were collected from a woman between 50 and 59 years old in good health.

V usage is TRBV2 and J usage is TRBJ2-1; TCRdb lists TRBD2, though no DNA is available to test this call. The CDR3 consists of 11 residues. Germline CDR1 SNHLY, CDR2 FYNNEI. The CDR3 loop reads CASSGGDEQFF.

The V gene is TRBV6-2 or TRBV6-3, the J gene TRBJ2-3; there is no DNA to check the TCRdb D call of TRBD1. The CDR3 has 16 amino acids. Germline V gene lookup returns CDR1 MNHEY and CDR2 SVGEGT. CDR3 residues: CASSYSGTGDLDTQYF.

The chain uses TRBV20-1 and TRBJ2-5; TCRdb selects TRBD2, and the lack of DNA leaves this call unchecked. The CDR3 runs to 15 residues. Germline assignment: CDR1 DFQATT and CDR2 SNEGSKA (reference sequence). CDR3 in amino acids: CSARDAQRTLETQYF.

V usage is TRBV4-1 and J usage is TRBJ1-1; TCRdb's D gene call, TRBD1, goes unchecked for lack of DNA. The CDR3 sequence is 13 residues long. In germline, CDR1 is MGHRA, CDR2 YSYEKL. The CDR3 here is CASSHPFPSEAFF.

This chain joins TRBV15 and TRBJ1-4; the TCRdb D gene call, TRBD1, has no DNA to confirm it. CDR1 is LNHNV and CDR2 is YYDKDF in the germline V gene (reference sequence). The CDR3 runs 17 residues. Here the CDR3 reads CATSRDPRTGLWEKLFF.

The genes are TRBV6-5 and TRBJ2-1; TCRdb outputs TRBD2, but without DNA this stays unchecked. Germline values: CDR1 MNHEY, CDR2 SVGAGI. This CDR3 has 13 amino acids. The CDR3 region is CASSERVRATQFF.

V is TRBV11-2 and J is TRBJ2-2. Germline V lookup: CDR1 SGHAT, CDR2 FQNNGV. This CDR3 is built from 18 residues. The CDR3 protein is CASRSLVGIAGSTGELFF.

V is TRBV10-3 and J is TRBJ2-1. The CDR3 is 15 amino acids. CDR1 ENHRY and CDR2 SYGVKD come from the germline V gene. Here the CDR3 reads CAISDRTSFYNEQFF.

The chain links TRBV14 to TRBJ2-3; TCRdb designates TRBD2, a call that cannot be tested without DNA. In germline, CDR1 is SGHDN, CDR2 FVKESK. This CDR3 region has 15 residues. The CDR3 here is CASSRSGSPTDTQYF.

The V and J genes are TRBV5-1 and TRBJ2-1; the D call of TRBD2 rests on TCRdb alone, since no DNA is present to check it. CDR1 is SGHRS and CDR2 is YFSETQ in the germline V gene. CDR3 length: 16 amino acids. The CDR3 here is CASSLGLGGTYNEQFF.

The chain links TRBV20-1 to TRBJ1-6; TCRdb picks TRBD1, but there is no DNA to check that call. Germline V gene lookup returns CDR1 DFQATT and CDR2 SNEGSKA (reference sequence). The CDR3 runs to 14 residues. The CDR3: CSARTGTYNSPLHF.

The rearrangement joins TRBV7-3 to TRBJ2-2; TCRdb names TRBD1, which stays unverified in the absence of DNA. This CDR3 has 20 residues. CDR1 SGHTA and CDR2 FQGTGA come from the germline V gene. CDR3 sequence reads: CASSLRPPSGLGEDTGELFF.

The V gene is TRBV19, the J gene TRBJ2-1; TCRdb selects TRBD1, and the lack of DNA leaves this call unchecked. This CDR3 has 14 residues. CDR1 is LNHDA, CDR2 SQIVND, per germline (reference sequence). The CDR3 region is CASIHIGGYNEQFF.

The V gene is TRBV19, the J gene TRBJ2-2. This CDR3 contains 15 residues. CDR1 and CDR2 from the germline V gene are LNHDA and SQIVND (reference sequence). CDR3 amino acids: CASSRVLMNTGELFF.

The chain is built from TRBV27 and TRBJ2-5; TCRdb returns TRBD1, unconfirmable since there is no DNA. Germline V gene data show CDR1 as MNHEY and CDR2 as SMNVEV (reference sequence). This CDR3 has 15 amino acids. CDR3 amino acids: CASSLRGTGWETQYF.

This chain joins TRBV4-2 and TRBJ2-2; TCRdb's D gene call, TRBD1, goes unchecked for lack of DNA. The CDR3 contains 19 residues. Germline V gene lookup returns CDR1 LGHNA and CDR2 YNFKEQ. The CDR3 reads CASSQDNSGASGSDRELFF.

The rearrangement links TRBV5-5 to TRBJ2-1; there is no DNA to check the TCRdb D call of TRBD2. This CDR3 region has 15 residues. Germline CDR1 reads SGHKS; CDR2 reads YYEKEE (reference sequence). Here the CDR3 reads CASSPSSGDGNEQFF.

The V and J genes are TRBV6-5 and TRBJ2-5; TCRdb gives TRBD2 as the D gene, but with no DNA this cannot be confirmed. Germline V CDR1 and CDR2: MNHEY, SVGAGI. The CDR3 has 14 amino acids. The CDR3 sequence is CASTHSRAGETQYF.